This T cell receptor beta chain was profiled in a study of shared clonotypes between healthy human individuals. Naive CD8 isolation took CD45RO-negative cells positively selected for CCR7 and excluded terminally differentiated effector memory CD45RA+ cells. Sequencing was performed with immunoSEQ multiplex PCR; in TCRdb, only in-frame clones are kept and a portion is missing. The sample lists roughly 2,000,000 clones; around 95% were seen once. The TCR comes from a young man in good health. Some clones in this sample may be carry-over from other donors' samples. Input material: naive CD8+ T cells from PBMCs.

The CDR3 coding sequence is TGTGCCAGCAGTGAAACCCGGACAGGGTTCCAGCCCCAGCATTTT. Encoded protein: CASSETRTGFQPQHF. The rearrangement uses TRBV6-1 and TRBJ1-5, with 8 bases that match TRBD1. Germline V gene data show CDR1 as MNHNS and CDR2 as SASEGT. This CDR3 contains 15 residues. Trimming at V came to 2 bases and at J to 7 bases, leaving 7 bases not matched to a gene.